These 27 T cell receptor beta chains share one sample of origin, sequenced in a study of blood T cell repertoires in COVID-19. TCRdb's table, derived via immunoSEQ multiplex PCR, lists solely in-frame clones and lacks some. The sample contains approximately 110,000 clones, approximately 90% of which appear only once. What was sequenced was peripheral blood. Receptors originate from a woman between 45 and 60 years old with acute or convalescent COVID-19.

CDR3 sequence: CASAGGGTGNTIYF. DNA of the CDR3: TGTGCCAGCGCGGGTGGAGGGACTGGAAACACCATATATTTT. This chain joins TRBV7-9 and TRBJ1-3; no firm D call. The CDR3 contains 14 residues. V was trimmed by 8 bases and J by 2 bases, leaving 13 bases between them. Germline assignment: CDR1 SEHNR and CDR2 FQNEAQ (reference sequence).

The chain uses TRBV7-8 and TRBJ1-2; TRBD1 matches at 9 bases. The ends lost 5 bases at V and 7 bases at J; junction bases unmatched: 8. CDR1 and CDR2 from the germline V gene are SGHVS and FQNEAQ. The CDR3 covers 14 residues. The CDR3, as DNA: TGTGCCAGCAGCACAACAGGGGGCAGAGCTGGCTACACCTTC. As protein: CASSTTGGRAGYTF.

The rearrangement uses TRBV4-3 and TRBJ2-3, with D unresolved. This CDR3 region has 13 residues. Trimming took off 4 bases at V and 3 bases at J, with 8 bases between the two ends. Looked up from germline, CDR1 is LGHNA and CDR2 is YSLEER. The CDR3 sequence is CASSPQMTDTQYF. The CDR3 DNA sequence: TGCGCCAGCAGCCCCCAAATGACAGATACGCAGTATTTT.

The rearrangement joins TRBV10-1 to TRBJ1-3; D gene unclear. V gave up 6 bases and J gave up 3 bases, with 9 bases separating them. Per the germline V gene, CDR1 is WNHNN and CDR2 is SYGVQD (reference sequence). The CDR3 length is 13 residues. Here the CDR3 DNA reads TGCGCCAGCAGCCCCACGGGTGGAAACACCATATATTTT. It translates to CASSPTGGNTIYF.

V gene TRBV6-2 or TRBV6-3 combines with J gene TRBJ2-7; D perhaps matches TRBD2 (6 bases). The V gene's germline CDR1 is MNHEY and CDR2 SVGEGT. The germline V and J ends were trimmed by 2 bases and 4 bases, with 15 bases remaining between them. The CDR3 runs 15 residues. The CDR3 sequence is CASSYPGLPPYEQYF. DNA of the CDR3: TGTGCCAGCAGTTACCCAGGACTACCTCCTTACGAGCAGTACTTC.

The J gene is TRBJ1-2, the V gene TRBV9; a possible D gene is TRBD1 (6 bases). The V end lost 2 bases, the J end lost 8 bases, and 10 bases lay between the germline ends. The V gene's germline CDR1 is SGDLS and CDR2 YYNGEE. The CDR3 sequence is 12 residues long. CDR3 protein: CASSVPGAGYTF. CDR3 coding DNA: TGTGCCAGCAGCGTTCCAGGGGCCGGCTACACCTTC. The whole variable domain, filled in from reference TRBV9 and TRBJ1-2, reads DSGVTQTPKHLITATGQRVTLRCSPRSGDLSVYWYQQSLDQGLQFLIQYYNGEERAKGNILERFSAQQFPDLHSELNLSSLELGDSALYFCASSVPGAGYTFGSGTRLTVV.

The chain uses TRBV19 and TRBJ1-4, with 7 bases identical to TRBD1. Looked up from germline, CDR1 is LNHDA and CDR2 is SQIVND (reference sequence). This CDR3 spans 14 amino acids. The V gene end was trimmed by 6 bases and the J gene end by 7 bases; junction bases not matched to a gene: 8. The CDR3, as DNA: TGTGCCAGTAGGCCAGGGGGAGTGGGTGAAAAACTGTTTTTT. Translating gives CASRPGGVGEKLFF.

The CDR3 sequence: CASSQDTGNVQTQYF. The CDR3 nucleotides read TGCGCCAGCAGCCAAGACACAGGGAACGTTCAGACCCAGTACTTC. This sequence joins TRBV4-1 and TRBJ2-5; D perhaps matches TRBD1 (6 bases). This CDR3 spans 15 amino acids. Germline V CDR1 and CDR2: MGHRA, YSYEKL. Trimming left V 0 bases short and J 6 bases short, with 14 bases between.

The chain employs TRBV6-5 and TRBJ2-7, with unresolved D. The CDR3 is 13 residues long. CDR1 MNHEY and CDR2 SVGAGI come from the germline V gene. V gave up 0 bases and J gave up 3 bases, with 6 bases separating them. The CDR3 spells CASSYSSFYEQYF. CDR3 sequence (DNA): TGTGCCAGCAGTTACTCCTCTTTCTACGAGCAGTACTTC.

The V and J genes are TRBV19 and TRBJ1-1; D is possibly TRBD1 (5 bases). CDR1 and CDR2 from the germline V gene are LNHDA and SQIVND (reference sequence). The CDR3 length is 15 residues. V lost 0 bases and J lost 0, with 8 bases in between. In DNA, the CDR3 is TGTGCCAGTAGTATAGATGGGGGGTTGAACACTGAAGCTTTCTTT. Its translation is CASSIDGGLNTEAFF.

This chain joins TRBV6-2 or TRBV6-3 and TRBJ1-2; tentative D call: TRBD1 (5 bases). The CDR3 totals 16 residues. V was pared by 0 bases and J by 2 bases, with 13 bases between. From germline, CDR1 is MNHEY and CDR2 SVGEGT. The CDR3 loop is CASSYSDPPGNYGYTF. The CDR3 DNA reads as TGTGCCAGCAGTTACTCTGACCCGCCAGGGAACTATGGCTACACCTTC.

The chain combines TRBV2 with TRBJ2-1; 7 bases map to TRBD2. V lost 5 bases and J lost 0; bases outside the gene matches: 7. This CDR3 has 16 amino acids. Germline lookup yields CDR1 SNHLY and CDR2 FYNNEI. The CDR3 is CASSSQRGLSYNEQFF. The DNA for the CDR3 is TGTGCCAGCAGTTCCCAGCGGGGCCTCTCCTACAATGAGCAGTTCTTC.

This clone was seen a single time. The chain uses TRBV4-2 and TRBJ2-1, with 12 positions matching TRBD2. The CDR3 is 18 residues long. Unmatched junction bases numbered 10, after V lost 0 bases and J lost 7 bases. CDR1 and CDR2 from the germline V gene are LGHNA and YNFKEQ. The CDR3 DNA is TGTGCCAGCAGCCAAGATCGGTCTAGCGGGGGGGCTTGGAATGAGCAGTTCTTC. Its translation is CASSQDRSSGGAWNEQFF.

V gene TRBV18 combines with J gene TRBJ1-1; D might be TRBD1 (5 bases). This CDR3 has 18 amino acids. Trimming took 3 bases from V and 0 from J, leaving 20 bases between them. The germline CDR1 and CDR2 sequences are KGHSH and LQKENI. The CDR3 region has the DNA TGTGCCAGCTCACCGTCTCCGGGGGTCTTCCTCATGAACACTGAAGCTTTCTTT. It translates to CASSPSPGVFLMNTEAFF.

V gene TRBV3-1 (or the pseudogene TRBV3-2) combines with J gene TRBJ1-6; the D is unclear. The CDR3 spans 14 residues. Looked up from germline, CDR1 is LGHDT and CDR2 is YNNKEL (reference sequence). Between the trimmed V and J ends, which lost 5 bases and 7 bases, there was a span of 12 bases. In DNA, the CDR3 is TGTGCCAGCAGCAGGGATGCGGGCAATTCACCCCTCCACTTT. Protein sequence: CASSRDAGNSPLHF.

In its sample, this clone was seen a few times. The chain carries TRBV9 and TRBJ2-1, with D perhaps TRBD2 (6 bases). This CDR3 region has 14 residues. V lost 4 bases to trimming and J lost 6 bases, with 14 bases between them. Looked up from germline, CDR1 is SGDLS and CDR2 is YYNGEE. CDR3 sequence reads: CASSSVLAANEQFF. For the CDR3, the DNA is TGTGCCAGCAGCTCCGTTTTAGCGGCCAATGAGCAGTTCTTC. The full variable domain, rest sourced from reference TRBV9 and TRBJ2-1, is DSGVTQTPKHLITATGQRVTLRCSPRSGDLSVYWYQQSLDQGLQFLIQYYNGEERAKGNILERFSAQQFPDLHSELNLSSLELGDSALYFCASSSVLAANEQFFGPGTRLTVL.

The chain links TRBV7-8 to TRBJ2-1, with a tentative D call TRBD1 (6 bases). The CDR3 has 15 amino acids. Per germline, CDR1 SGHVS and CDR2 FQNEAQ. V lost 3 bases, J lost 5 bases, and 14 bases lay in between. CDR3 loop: CASSLGFGQNNEQFF. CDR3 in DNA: TGTGCCAGCAGCTTGGGCTTCGGACAGAACAATGAGCAGTTCTTC.

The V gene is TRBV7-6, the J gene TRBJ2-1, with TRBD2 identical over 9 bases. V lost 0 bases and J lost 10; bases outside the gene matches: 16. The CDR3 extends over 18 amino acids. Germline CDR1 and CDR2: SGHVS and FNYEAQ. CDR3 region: CASSLALGLAGRRGEQFF. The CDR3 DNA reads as TGTGCCAGCAGCTTAGCGCTGGGGCTAGCGGGGCGTCGGGGAGAGCAGTTCTTC.

CDR3 sequence (DNA): TGCGCCAGCATGCTTTGGCAGTTCGTCGAGCAGTACTTC. This encodes CASMLWQFVEQYF. V is TRBV23-1 and J is TRBJ2-7; D call uncertain. TRBV23-1 is known as an ORF, though its function is uncertain. The CDR3 is 13 amino acids. V lost 7 bases and J lost 6, with 16 bases in between.

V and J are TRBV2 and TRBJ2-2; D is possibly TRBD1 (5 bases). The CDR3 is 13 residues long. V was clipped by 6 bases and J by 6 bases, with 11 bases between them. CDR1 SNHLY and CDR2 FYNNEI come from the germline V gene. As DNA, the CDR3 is TGTGCCAGCAGGAGGACACAAGCCGGGGAGCTGTTTTTT. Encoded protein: CASRRTQAGELFF.

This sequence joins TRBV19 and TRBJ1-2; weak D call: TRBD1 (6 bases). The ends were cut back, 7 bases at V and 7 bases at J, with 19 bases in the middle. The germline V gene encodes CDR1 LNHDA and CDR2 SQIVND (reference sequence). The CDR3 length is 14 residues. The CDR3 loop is CASNLQGKKGGYTF. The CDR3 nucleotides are TGTGCCAGTAATTTACAGGGAAAAAAAGGTGGCTACACCTTC.

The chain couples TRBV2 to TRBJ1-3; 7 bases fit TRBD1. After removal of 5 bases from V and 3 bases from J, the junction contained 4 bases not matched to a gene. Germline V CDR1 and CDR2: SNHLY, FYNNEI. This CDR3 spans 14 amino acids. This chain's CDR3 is CASSKDRRGNTIYF. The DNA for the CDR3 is TGTGCCAGCAGTAAGGACAGGCGTGGAAACACCATATATTTT.

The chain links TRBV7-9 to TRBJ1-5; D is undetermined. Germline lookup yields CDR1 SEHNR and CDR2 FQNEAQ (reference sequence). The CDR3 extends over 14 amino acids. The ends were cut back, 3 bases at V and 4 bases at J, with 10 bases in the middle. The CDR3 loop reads CASSLVGGNQPQHF. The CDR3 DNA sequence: TGTGCCAGCAGCTTGGTGGGAGGGAATCAGCCCCAGCATTTT.

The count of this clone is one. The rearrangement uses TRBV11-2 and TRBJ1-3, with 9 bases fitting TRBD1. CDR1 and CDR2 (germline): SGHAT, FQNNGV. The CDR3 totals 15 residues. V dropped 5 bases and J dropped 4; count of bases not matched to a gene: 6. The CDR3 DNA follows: TGTGCCAGCAGCCTCGACAGGGGGAAGGGAAACACCATATATTTT. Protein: CASSLDRGKGNTIYF.

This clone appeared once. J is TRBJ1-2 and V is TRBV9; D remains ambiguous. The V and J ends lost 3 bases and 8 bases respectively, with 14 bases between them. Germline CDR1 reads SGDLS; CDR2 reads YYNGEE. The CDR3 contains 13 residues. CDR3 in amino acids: CASSDSGPGGYTF. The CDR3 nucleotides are TGTGCCAGCAGCGACTCAGGCCCGGGAGGCTACACCTTC.

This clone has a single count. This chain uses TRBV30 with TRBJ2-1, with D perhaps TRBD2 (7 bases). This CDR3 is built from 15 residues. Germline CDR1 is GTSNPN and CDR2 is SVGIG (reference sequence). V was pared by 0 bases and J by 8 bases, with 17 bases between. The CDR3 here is CAWSVGGRGHDEQFF. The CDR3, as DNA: TGTGCCTGGAGTGTAGGGGGGAGGGGCCACGATGAGCAGTTCTTC.

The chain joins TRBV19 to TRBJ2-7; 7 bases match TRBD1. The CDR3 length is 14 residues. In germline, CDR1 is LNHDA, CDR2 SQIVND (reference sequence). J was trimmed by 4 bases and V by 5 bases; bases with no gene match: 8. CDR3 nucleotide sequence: TGTGCCAGTAGTCAAAGGGACAGTCAGTACGAGCAGTACTTC. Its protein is CASSQRDSQYEQYF.